The clone carrying this TCR beta chain was seen once. The antigen is not known. This sample was taken from a study of cytomegalovirus exposure and HLA in healthy donors. Study outcomes and limitations: In vitro work confirmed that a few CMV-associated chains recognize CMV antigens.

This CDR3 spans 16 amino acids. Germline values: CDR1 LNHDA, CDR2 SQIVND (reference sequence). Trimming left V 3 bases short and J 5 bases short, with 19 bases between. The protocol was immunoSEQ multiplex PCR, while the TCRdb copy is restricted to in-frame clones and leaves out a portion. The repertoire has around 300,000 clones, 65% to 90% of them found once; the top ten carry 1%. The rearrangement uses TRBV19 and TRBJ1-1; no clear D. The source of this sequence is a woman aged 18 to 35 in good health and CMV-seronegative. The sample consisted of PBMCs. The CDR3 DNA reads TGTGCCAGTAGTATCCATACACTACGGTGGTCGACTGAAGCTTTCTTT. This encodes CASSIHTLRWSTEAFF.